This passage covers 4 T cell receptor beta chains from one sample sequenced in a study of cytomegalovirus exposure and HLA in healthy donors (dated 2017 in TCRdb). Receptors were amplified or captured by the immunoSEQ multiplex PCR assay. For the multiplex PCR, a mixture combining 60 forward primers for TCR Vbeta segments and 13 reverse primers for TCR Jbeta segments was used. TCRdb obtained this table from immuneACCESS and retained in-frame rearrangements with V and J assigned. These tables miss some clones; where compared with another copy, unresolved V genes account for less than half of the shortfall, and the remainder is unexplained. The sample table contains some 130,000 clones; only one count was recorded for around 80% of them. The ten largest clones capture 6.5% of the sample. The sample consisted of PBMCs. These receptors all come from a middle-aged man in good health and CMV-seropositive.

The chain carries TRBV28 and TRBJ1-4; 7 bases map to TRBD1. The CDR3 has 13 residues. Losses at the gene ends were 6 bases for V and 6 bases for J; bases not matched to a gene: 4. Germline-derived CDR1 and CDR2 are MDHEN and SYDVKM. CDR3 nucleotide sequence: TGTGCCAGCAGCGGGACAGTTTATGAAAAACTGTTTTTT. Amino acids: CASSGTVYEKLFF.

The chain employs TRBV5-4 and TRBJ2-7; 7 bases match TRBD1. V shed 4 bases, J shed 3 bases, and the junction held 4 bases outside the gene matches. CDR1 SGHNT and CDR2 YYREEE come from the germline V gene (reference sequence). The CDR3 contains 13 residues. CDR3 nucleotides: TGTGCCAGCAGCATGGGACAGAACTACGAGCAGTACTTC. Its translation is CASSMGQNYEQYF.

J is TRBJ1-2 and V is TRBV5-1; no firm D call. V gave up 1 base and J gave up 4 bases, with 11 bases separating them. Germline V gene sequence: CDR1 SGHRS, CDR2 YFSETQ. The CDR3 runs 14 residues. Here the CDR3 DNA reads TGCGCCAGCAGCTTGCTGGATGGAGTCTATGGCTACACCTTC. Amino acids: CASSLLDGVYGYTF.

The chain combines TRBV5-5 with TRBJ2-2; 12 bases align to TRBD2. The V gene end was trimmed by 0 bases and the J gene end by 7 bases; junction bases not matched to a gene: 7. Germline CDR1 SGHKS, CDR2 YYEKEE (reference sequence). The CDR3 runs to 17 residues. CDR3: CASSLARTSGTSGELFF. The CDR3 bases are TGTGCCAGCAGCTTGGCGCGGACTAGCGGGACGAGCGGGGAGCTGTTTTTT. Based on the CDR3 plus reference TRBV5-5 and TRBJ2-2, the full variable domain is DAGVTQSPTHLIKTRGQQVTLRCSPISGHKSVSWYQQVLGQGPQFIFQYYEKEERGRGNFPDRFSARQFPNYSSELNVNALLLGDSALYLCASSLARTSGTSGELFFGEGSRLTVL.